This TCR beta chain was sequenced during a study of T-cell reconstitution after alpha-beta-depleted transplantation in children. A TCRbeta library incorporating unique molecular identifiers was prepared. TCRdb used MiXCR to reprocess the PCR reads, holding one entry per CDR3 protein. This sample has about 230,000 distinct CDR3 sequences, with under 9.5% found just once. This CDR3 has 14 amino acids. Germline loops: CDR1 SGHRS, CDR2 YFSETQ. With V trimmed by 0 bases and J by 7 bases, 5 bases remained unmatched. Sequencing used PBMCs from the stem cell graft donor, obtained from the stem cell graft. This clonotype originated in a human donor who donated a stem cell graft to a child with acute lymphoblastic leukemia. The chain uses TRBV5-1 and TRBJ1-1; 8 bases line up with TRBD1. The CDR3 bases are TGCGCCAGCAGCTTGGCCCCTGACAGGGGTGAAGCTTTCTTT. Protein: CASSLAPDRGEAFF.